This record covers a single T cell receptor (beta chain). Sequencing used immunoSEQ multiplex PCR; TCRdb keeps in-frame clones, though not all of them. This sample has around 130,000 clones; roughly four fifths occur once, and the top ten carry about a tenth. The source of the sample is a study of blood T cell repertoires in COVID-19. V was pared by 5 bases and J by 6 bases, with 9 bases of the junction left unmatched. Germline assignment: CDR1 MNHEY and CDR2 SVGAGI. This CDR3 region has 14 residues. The receptor was isolated from a human donor in a cohort sampled during active COVID-19. The V call is TRBV6-5, the J call TRBJ1-1, with 7 bases that match TRBD1. The sequencing input was peripheral blood. The CDR3 region has the DNA TGTGCCAGCAGTCGAGTGACAGGGTCGGCTGAAGCTTTCTTT. It is translated as CASSRVTGSAEAFF.